Listed below are T cell receptor beta chains from one sample, sequenced in a study of shared T cell receptors in the human thymus. Here immunoSEQ multiplex PCR was the method, and the copy in TCRdb shows in-frame clones only, minus some. Seen here are hundreds of thousands of clones, about four fifths observed once, and the top ten hold roughly 0.013%. This sample was shared with a second study, whose subject was human thymus T cells.

Sequences were obtained from thymocytes. These receptors were obtained from a boy younger than two with a congenital heart defect. CDR3s include the opening cysteine and the closing phenylalanine or tryptophan. The D gene is left open where the match is weak. Expanded clones are given a class, and other clones once, few, many or no size at all.

clone_size j_call d_call v_call cdr3_aa cdr3_nt
. TRBJ2-7 TRBD2 TRBV7-9 CASSMGASGDSYEQYF TGTGCCAGCAGTATGGGGGCTAGCGGGGACTCCTACGAGCAGTACTTC
. TRBJ2-1 TRBD2 TRBV5-1 CASSLGRGSPLYNEQFF TGCGCCAGCAGCTTGGGGCGGGGGTCTCCGTTGTACAATGAGCAGTTCTTC
. TRBJ2-1 TRBD2 TRBV27 CASSLRLAGDNEQFF TGTGCCAGCAGTTTGCGGCTAGCGGGAGACAATGAGCAGTTCTTC
. TRBJ1-5 . TRBV4-3 CASSQSYREGGQPQHF TGCGCCAGCAGCCAATCATACAGGGAAGGTGGTCAGCCCCAGCATTTT
few TRBJ2-5 . TRBV25-1 CASSESSRDGQETQYF TGTGCCAGCAGTGAATCTTCCAGGGATGGCCAAGAGACCCAGTACTTC
few TRBJ2-3 . TRBV11-2 CASSLRWLAPTDTQYF TGTGCCAGCAGCTTACGCTGGCTAGCACCCACAGATACGCAGTATTTT
. TRBJ1-2 TRBD1 TRBV7-9 CASSPIPGQGYYGYTF TGTGCCAGCAGCCCGATCCCCGGACAGGGGTACTATGGCTACACCTTC
. TRBJ1-2 TRBD1 TRBV30 CAWSVRDRGLYPF TGTGCCTGGAGTGTACGGGACAGGGGCCTTTACCCCTTC
. TRBJ2-1 TRBD2 TRBV6-5 CASSLERGPQFF TGTGCCAGCAGTTTAGAGCGGGGGCCTCAGTTCTTC
few TRBJ2-7 TRBD2 TRBV7-8 CASSLGTSGLHEQYF TGTGCCAGCAGCCTAGGGACTAGCGGGCTCCACGAGCAGTACTTC
. TRBJ1-5 . TRBV12-5 CASAMWTRNQPQHF TGTGCTAGTGCCATGTGGACAAGAAATCAGCCCCAGCATTTT
. TRBJ2-2 . TRBV13 CASSLGFEAGENTGELFF TGTGCCAGCAGCTTAGGCTTTGAGGCAGGGGAGAACACCGGGGAGCTGTTTTTT
. TRBJ2-2 TRBD2 TRBV27 CASTRQAGGPLRTGELFF TGTGCCAGCACCCGACAAGCGGGAGGGCCATTAAGAACCGGGGAGCTGTTTTTT
few TRBJ1-1 . TRBV6-5 CASSGEGPGTEAFF TGTGCCAGCAGTGGAGAAGGACCGGGGACTGAAGCTTTCTTT
. TRBJ1-2 . TRBV9 CASSFAGSPSGYTF TGTGCCAGCAGCTTCGCAGGGTCGCCGAGTGGCTACACCTTC
. TRBJ1-5 . TRBV7-2 CASSLASQSNQPQHF TGTGCCAGCAGCTTAGCGTCCCAGAGCAATCAGCCCCAGCATTTT
. TRBJ1-2 TRBD1 TRBV5-6 CASSLRGQDYGYTF TGTGCCAGCAGCTTGAGGGGGCAAGACTATGGCTACACCTTC
. TRBJ2-4 . TRBV27 CASSLSAGAKNIQYF TGTGCCAGCAGTTTATCAGCGGGAGCCAAAAACATTCAGTACTTC
few TRBJ2-7 TRBD2 TRBV7-2 CASSEPSGRAPQTYEQYF TGTGCCAGCAGCGAACCTAGCGGGAGGGCCCCTCAAACCTACGAGCAGTACTTC
. TRBJ1-1 . TRBV2 CASSPLRSGNTEAFF TGTGCCAGCAGCCCCCTTCGGTCAGGGAACACTGAAGCTTTCTTT
. TRBJ1-2 . TRBV7-9 CASSRVGYTF TGTGCCAGCAGCCGGGTGGGCTACACCTTC
few TRBJ2-1 TRBD2 TRBV4-3 CASSQDNGAGGYNEQFF TGCGCCAGCAGCCAAGATAATGGAGCGGGAGGGTACAATGAGCAGTTCTTC
once TRBJ2-1 TRBD1 TRBV4-1 CASSQAFRDRGGYEQFF TGCGCCAGCAGCCAAGCTTTTCGGGACAGGGGGGGCTATGAGCAGTTCTTC
. TRBJ2-2 . TRBV6-5 CASSPYSGELFF TGTGCCAGCAGTCCGTATTCCGGGGAGCTGTTTTTT
. TRBJ2-5 TRBD2 TRBV30 CAWQREAPQETQYF TGTGCCTGGCAGCGGGAGGCCCCCCAAGAGACCCAGTACTTC
. TRBJ2-7 . TRBV7-9 CASSSKPTRPYEQYF TGTGCCAGCAGCTCAAAACCGACTAGACCATACGAGCAGTACTTC
. TRBJ2-2 . TRBV2 CAKTRGRGTGELFF TGTGCCAAAACCAGAGGGCGGGGCACCGGGGAGCTGTTTTTT
. TRBJ1-1 TRBD1 TRBV29-1 CSVDKTGIGTEAFF TGCAGCGTTGACAAGACAGGGATAGGCACTGAAGCTTTCTTT